Listed below are T cell receptor beta chains from one sample, sequenced in a study of blood T cell repertoires in COVID-19. Data came from immunoSEQ multiplex PCR; TCRdb stores just in-frame clones and leaves some out. The table lists about 120,000 clones, more than 90% of them singletons. Material: peripheral blood. The receptors derive from a man aged 50-59 years with active COVID-19. Both conserved end residues are trimmed from each CDR3.

v_gene: TRBV27
CDR3aa: ASSLTPDRNTDTQY

v_gene: TRBV2
CDR3aa: ASSGGSTDTQY

v_gene: TRBV12-3/TRBV12-4
CDR3aa: ASSPVENTIY

v_gene: TRBV6-2/TRBV6-3
CDR3aa: ASSYVGLSQPQH

v_gene: TRBV19
CDR3aa: ASRRGSGGPQETQY

v_gene: TRBV7-9
CDR3aa: ASSSGTGTDTQY

v_gene: TRBV11-2
CDR3aa: ASSTRGAGGQNEQF

v_gene: TRBV5-5
CDR3aa: ASSFPGTSVSYEQY

v_gene: TRBV6-4
CDR3aa: ASSDSNLGGYT

v_gene: TRBV15
CDR3aa: ATSSGRGPDTQY

v_gene: TRBV6-5
CDR3aa: ASSPSGGGQETQY

v_gene: TRBV27
CDR3aa: ASRDPGHGTDTQY

v_gene: TRBV6-5
CDR3aa: ASSHRDLSEAF

v_gene: TRBV13
CDR3aa: ASSPRGTSGGLRETQY

v_gene: TRBV15
CDR3aa: ATSSPYVDTEAF

v_gene: TRBV11-2
CDR3aa: ASSLLPASRGGQY

v_gene: TRBV18
CDR3aa: ASSQGQGPPYEQY

v_gene: TRBV9
CDR3aa: ASSVASGGNQETQY

v_gene: TRBV19
CDR3aa: ASSISRQEAF

v_gene: TRBV2
CDR3aa: ASRADRANTGELF

v_gene: TRBV28
CDR3aa: VSSSTGRVDGYT

v_gene: TRBV11-2
CDR3aa: ASSLDFSLVGELF

v_gene: TRBV19
CDR3aa: ASSIGGGSNQPQH

v_gene: TRBV19
CDR3aa: ASSIRSLATQY

v_gene: TRBV19
CDR3aa: ASSPLGQGNYEQY

v_gene: TRBV6-6
CDR3aa: ASSQRDRAGTGELF

v_gene: TRBV7-9
CDR3aa: ASSDRAANYGYT

v_gene: TRBV5-1
CDR3aa: ASSLGVRESNYGYT

v_gene: TRBV3-1/TRBV3-2
CDR3aa: ASSQQGSGANVLT

v_gene: TRBV6-5
CDR3aa: ASSYSRRPVETQY

v_gene: TRBV5-6
CDR3aa: ASRQQGGSKNIQY

v_gene: TRBV11-2
CDR3aa: ASSDIGVLGQF

v_gene: TRBV2
CDR3aa: ASIPGTGEREQY

v_gene: TRBV11-3
CDR3aa: ASSRREGHEQF

v_gene: TRBV3-1/TRBV3-2
CDR3aa: ASSQRQGEYNEQF

v_gene: TRBV9
CDR3aa: ASSPQPNEKLF

v_gene: TRBV3-1/TRBV3-2
CDR3aa: ASSPAGTSGRADTQY

v_gene: TRBV11-3
CDR3aa: ASSSGPNTGELF

v_gene: TRBV3-1/TRBV3-2
CDR3aa: ASTQVGNSPLH